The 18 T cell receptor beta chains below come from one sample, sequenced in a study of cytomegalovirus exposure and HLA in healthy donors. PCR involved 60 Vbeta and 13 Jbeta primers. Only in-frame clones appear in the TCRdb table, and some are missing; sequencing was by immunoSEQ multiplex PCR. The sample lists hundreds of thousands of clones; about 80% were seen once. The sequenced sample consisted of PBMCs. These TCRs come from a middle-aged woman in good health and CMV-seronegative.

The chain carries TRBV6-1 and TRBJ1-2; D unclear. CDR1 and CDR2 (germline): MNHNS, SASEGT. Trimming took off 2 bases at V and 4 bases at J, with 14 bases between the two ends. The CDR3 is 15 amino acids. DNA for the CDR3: TGTGCCAGCAGTGAACCCCCGTCAGGTCTCTATGGCTACACCTTC. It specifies CASSEPPSGLYGYTF.

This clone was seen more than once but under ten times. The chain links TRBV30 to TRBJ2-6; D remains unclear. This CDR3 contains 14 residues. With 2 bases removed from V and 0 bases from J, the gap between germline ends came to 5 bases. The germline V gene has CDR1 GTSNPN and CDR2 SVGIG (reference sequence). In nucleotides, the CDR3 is TGTGCCTGGAGTCAACTCTCTGGGGCCAACGTCCTGACTTTC. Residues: CAWSQLSGANVLTF. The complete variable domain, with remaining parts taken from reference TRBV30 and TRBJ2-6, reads SQTIHQWPATLVQPVGSPLSLECTVEGTSNPNLYWYRQAAGRGLQLLFYSVGIGQISSEVPQNLSASRPQDRQFILSSKKLLLSDSGFYLCAWSQLSGANVLTFGAGSRLTVL.

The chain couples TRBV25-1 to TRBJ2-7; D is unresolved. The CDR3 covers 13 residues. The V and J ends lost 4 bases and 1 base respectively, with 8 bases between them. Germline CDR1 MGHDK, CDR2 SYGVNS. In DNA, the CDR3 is TGTGCCAGCAGTGGGAGTCCTTCCTACGAGCAGTACTTC. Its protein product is CASSGSPSYEQYF.

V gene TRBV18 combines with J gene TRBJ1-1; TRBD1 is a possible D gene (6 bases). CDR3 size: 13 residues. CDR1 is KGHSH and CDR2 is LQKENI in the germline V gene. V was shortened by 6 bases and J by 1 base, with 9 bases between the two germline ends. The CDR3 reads CASSGRGNTEAFF. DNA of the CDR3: TGTGCCAGCTCGGGCAGGGGGAACACTGAAGCTTTCTTT.

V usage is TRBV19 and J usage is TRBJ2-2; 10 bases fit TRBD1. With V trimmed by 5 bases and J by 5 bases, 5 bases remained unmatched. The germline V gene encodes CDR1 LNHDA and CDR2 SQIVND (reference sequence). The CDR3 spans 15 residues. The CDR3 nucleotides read TGTGCCAGTAGTCCATGGGACAGGGGAACCGGGGAGCTGTTTTTT. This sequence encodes CASSPWDRGTGELFF.

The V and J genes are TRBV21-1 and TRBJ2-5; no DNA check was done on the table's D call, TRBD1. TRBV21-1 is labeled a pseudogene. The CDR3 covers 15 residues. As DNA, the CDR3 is TGTGCCAGCAGCGAGGCGACAGGCTCCAAAGAGACCCAGTACTTC. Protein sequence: CASSEATGSKETQYF.

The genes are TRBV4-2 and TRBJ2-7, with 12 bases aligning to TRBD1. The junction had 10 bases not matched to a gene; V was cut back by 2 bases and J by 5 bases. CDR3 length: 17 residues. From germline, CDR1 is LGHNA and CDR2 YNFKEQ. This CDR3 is CASSQRWDRGLFNEQYF. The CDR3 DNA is TGTGCCAGCAGCCAACGATGGGACAGGGGGCTTTTCAACGAGCAGTACTTC.

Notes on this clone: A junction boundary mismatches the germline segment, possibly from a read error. The CDR3 nucleotides are TGTTCCAGCAGCTGGAGGGAGGGGAATTCACCCCTCCACTTT. Protein sequence: CSSSWREGNSPLHF. The chain employs TRBV7-9 and TRBJ1-6, with D perhaps matching TRBD1 (5 bases). The CDR3 sequence is 14 residues long. Germline V gives CDR1 SEHNR, CDR2 FQNEAQ (reference sequence).

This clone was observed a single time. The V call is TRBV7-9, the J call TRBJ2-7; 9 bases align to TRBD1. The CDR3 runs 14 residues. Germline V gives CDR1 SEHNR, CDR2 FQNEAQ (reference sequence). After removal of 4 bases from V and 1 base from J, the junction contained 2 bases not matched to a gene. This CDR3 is CASSSTGGSYEQYF. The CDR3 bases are TGTGCCAGCAGCTCGACAGGGGGGTCCTACGAGCAGTACTTC.

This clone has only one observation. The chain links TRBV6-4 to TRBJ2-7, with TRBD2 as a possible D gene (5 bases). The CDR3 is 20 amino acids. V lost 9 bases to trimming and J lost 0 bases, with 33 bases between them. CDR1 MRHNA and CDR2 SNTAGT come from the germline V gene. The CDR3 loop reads CARRSLGKDLRAVTSYEQYF. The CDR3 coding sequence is TGTGCCAGGCGTTCCCTCGGGAAGGATCTTCGAGCGGTGACCTCCTACGAGCAGTACTTC.

The CDR3 region is CASSQDGQAKQPQHF. Written as DNA, the CDR3 is TGTGCCAGCAGCCAAGATGGACAAGCGAAGCAGCCCCAGCATTTT. J is TRBJ1-5 and V is TRBV4-2; D is possibly TRBD1 (5 bases). Trimming cost V 0 bases and J 7 bases, with 13 bases left between them. The length of the CDR3 is 15 residues. CDR1 LGHNA and CDR2 YNFKEQ come from the germline V gene.

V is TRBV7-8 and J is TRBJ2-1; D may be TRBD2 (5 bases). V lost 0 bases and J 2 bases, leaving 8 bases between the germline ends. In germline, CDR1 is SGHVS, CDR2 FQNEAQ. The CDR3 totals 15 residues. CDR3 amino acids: CASSLAAGAYNEQFF. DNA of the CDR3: TGTGCCAGCAGCTTAGCCGCCGGGGCCTACAATGAGCAGTTCTTC.

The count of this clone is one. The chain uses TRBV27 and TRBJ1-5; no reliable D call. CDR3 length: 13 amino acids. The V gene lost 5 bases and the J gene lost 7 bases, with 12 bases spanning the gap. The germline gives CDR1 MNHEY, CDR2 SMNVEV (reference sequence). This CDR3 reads CASSPYPRQPQHF. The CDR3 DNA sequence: TGTGCCAGCAGTCCCTACCCGCGGCAGCCCCAGCATTTT.

CDR3 loop: CASSLLVAGGYNEQFF. The CDR3 DNA reads as TGTGCCAGCAGCTTACTGGTAGCGGGGGGATACAATGAGCAGTTCTTC. V is TRBV7-3 and J is TRBJ2-1, with 10 bases fitting TRBD2. This CDR3 is built from 16 residues. V dropped 2 bases and J dropped 4; count of bases not matched to a gene: 5. Germline CDR1 SGHTA, CDR2 FQGTGA.

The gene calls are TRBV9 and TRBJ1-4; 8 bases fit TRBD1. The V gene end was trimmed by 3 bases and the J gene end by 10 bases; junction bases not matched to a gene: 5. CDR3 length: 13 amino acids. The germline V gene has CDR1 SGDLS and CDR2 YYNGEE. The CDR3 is CASSGQGSGKLFF. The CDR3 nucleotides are TGTGCCAGCAGCGGACAGGGGTCGGGAAAACTGTTTTTT. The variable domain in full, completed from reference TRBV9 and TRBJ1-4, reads DSGVTQTPKHLITATGQRVTLRCSPRSGDLSVYWYQQSLDQGLQFLIQYYNGEERAKGNILERFSAQQFPDLHSELNLSSLELGDSALYFCASSGQGSGKLFFGSGTQLSVL.

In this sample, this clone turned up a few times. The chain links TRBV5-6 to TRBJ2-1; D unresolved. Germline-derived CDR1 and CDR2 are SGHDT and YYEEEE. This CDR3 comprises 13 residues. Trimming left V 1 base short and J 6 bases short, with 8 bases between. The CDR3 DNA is TGTGCCAGCAGCTTGAGCTTGCGCAATGAGCAGTTCTTC. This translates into CASSLSLRNEQFF.

The CDR3 DNA reads TGTGCCAGCAGCCCTGTAGGACTAGCGGGGGAGCATGAGCAGTTCTTC. Translating it yields CASSPVGLAGEHEQFF. V is TRBV4-2 and J is TRBJ2-1; 13 nucleotides align to TRBD2. The V gene end was trimmed by 4 bases and the J gene end by 8 bases; junction bases not matched to a gene: 8. Germline V gene lookup returns CDR1 LGHNA and CDR2 YNFKEQ. CDR3 length: 16 amino acids.

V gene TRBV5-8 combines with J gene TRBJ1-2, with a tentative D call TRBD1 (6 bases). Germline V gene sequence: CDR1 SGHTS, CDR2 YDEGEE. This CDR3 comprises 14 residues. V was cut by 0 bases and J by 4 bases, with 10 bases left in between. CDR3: CASSLAPGAYGYTF. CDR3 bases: TGTGCCAGCAGCTTGGCCCCAGGGGCCTATGGCTACACCTTC.